This is a list of T cell receptor beta chains from one sample in a study of blood T cell repertoires in COVID-19. Repertoires were generated with immunoSEQ multiplex PCR, while TCRdb's copy carries only in-frame clones and drops some. The table shows about 170,000 clones, with around 82% occurring only once. What was sequenced was peripheral blood. The source is a woman at least 80 years old with acute or convalescent COVID-19. CDR3s include the opening cysteine and the closing phenylalanine or tryptophan. Rows may omit the clone size; those that give it use once, few, many or a size class.

V gene,clone size,CDR3 protein
TRBV2,few,CASSLKYEQYF
TRBV5-6,-,CASSTPGQGGTEAFF
TRBV7-2,-,CASSDSLNNEQFF
TRBV5-4,-,CASSFGGPTTNEKLFF
TRBV6-6,-,CASRLGQGGGQPQHF
TRBV6-5,-,CASSYSGSGRFGEQYF
TRBV10-3,-,CAIRGLAGDNEQFF
TRBV4-3,-,CASSQRASPYQETQYF
TRBV30,once,CAWSAGGSDEQYF
TRBV20-1,-,CSASPRTGGTDTQYF
TRBV29-1,-,CSVDHGANVLTF
TRBV10-3,-,CAISETTGTDKVGGSYEQYF
TRBV3-1/TRBV3-2,-,CASSGSSYQRRNEQFF
TRBV9,-,CASSVKGQGPWETQYF
TRBV19,-,CASSGTGNVQPQHF
TRBV3-1/TRBV3-2,-,CASSRGGGLNYGYTF
TRBV7-2,-,CASSSNSGNTIYF
TRBV2,once,CASSESGAEAFF
TRBV10-3,-,CAISESGGRSSDTQYF
TRBV29-1,-,CSVDHRGQETQYF
TRBV5-8,-,CASSRTGFYYGYTF
TRBV18,-,CASSPQTSGYNEQFF
TRBV4-3,-,CASPPRAANTGELFF
TRBV7-2,-,CASSLEADRGYEQYF
TRBV4-3,many,CASSQEPVGEDTGELFF
TRBV19,-,CASNSGAGEPGNQPQHF
TRBV5-1,-,CASSLRLAGDEDTQYF
TRBV2,-,CASNLEVGYGYTF
TRBV2,-,CASSGDRVGTEAFF
TRBV6-2/TRBV6-3,-,CASSYSGQGVSNQPQHF
TRBV24-1,-,CATSDVTGVYGYTF
TRBV5-4,-,CASSLLGGETQYF
TRBV5-1,-,CASARTGAGTDTQYF
TRBV7-8,-,CASSLEAADEQFF
TRBV23-1,-,CASSQSQLAGVSSYNEQFF
TRBV19,-,CASSIGGLNYGYTF
TRBV28,-,CASSQGQGRRQYF
TRBV7-8,-,CASSLASGSSYEQYF
TRBV5-1,-,CASSQLEETQYF
TRBV19,-,CASNWDISNQPQHF
TRBV5-1,-,CASSLEGLTGNTIYF
TRBV5-1,few,CASSLNSGGDEQFF
TRBV6-5,many,CASSSPGQRLYEQYF
TRBV6-5,-,CASSYLGRGNTIYF
TRBV12-5,once,CASGLVRRSEAFF
TRBV5-1,-,CASSLEAGSYNEQFF
TRBV19,-,CASSPTGGRGQPQHF
TRBV6-6,few,CASSSLAYEQYF